This record looks at one T cell receptor (beta chain) sequence and its context. Its antigen remains unknown. The entry originates in a study of cytotoxic CD8 clonotypes in ibrutinib-treated CLL. Study as a whole: Sample averages reached around 270,000 productive templates and some 94,000 productive rearrangements. Study conclusions and caveats: Clonality was higher at ibrutinib response and returned toward baseline at progression.

Produced via immunoSEQ multiplex PCR; TCRdb's table is partial and in-frame only. The profile shows 150,000 or so clones, around 80% of them singletons. CDR3 length: 13 residues. Trimming pared 1 base from V and 15 bases from J, leaving 16 bases between. Germline V gene lookup returns CDR1 MDHEN and CDR2 SYDVKM. This sample comprised PBMCs, obtained after 24 months of ibrutinib treatment. The sequence derives from a human donor with chronic lymphocytic leukemia. The rearrangement uses TRBV28 and TRBJ2-4, with D unresolved. The CDR3 DNA reads as TGTGCCAGCAGTTTATACCCCTACAGCTTTAGGTACTTC. Its protein is CASSLYPYSFRYF.